This T cell receptor beta chain stems from a study of blood T cell repertoires in COVID-19. Original data processing: Nucleated cell counts were estimated from reference gene primer amplification. Clones were sequenced by immunoSEQ multiplex PCR, and TCRdb holds only the in-frame ones, with some missing. That table furnishes V, J and clone size, whereas the DNA furnished D and trimming. In the table there are 100,000 to 150,000 clones, around 90% of which are singletons. Only one count was recorded for this clone. This CDR3 has 16 residues. The V end was cut by 4 bases, the J end by 3 bases, with 16 bases between. Germline assignment: CDR1 MDHEN and CDR2 SYDVKM.

This clonotype was sampled from a man aged 45-60 years with COVID-19, enrolled during active disease. The chain recombines TRBV28 with TRBJ2-1, with TRBD2 as a possible D gene (5 bases). Material for sequencing was peripheral blood. CDR3 sequence: CASSSPGGPRYNEQFF. Here the CDR3 DNA reads TGTGCCAGCAGTTCCCCCGGCGGGCCCCGCTACAATGAGCAGTTCTTC.